These 20 T cell receptor beta chains share one sample of origin, sequenced in a study of beta chain features in type 1 diabetes. Study findings and constraints: In all four CD4+ subsets, TCRB CDR3 length was significantly, moderately reduced in type 1 diabetes.

Isolated RNA was reverse transcribed in full, so expressed TCRB transcripts were sequenced. TCRdb's table, derived via immunoSEQ multiplex PCR, lists solely in-frame clones and lacks some. The data show 640,000 or so clones, roughly an eighth seen once. Antigens for these TCRs are unknown. Sequenced material: naive CD4+ T cells from blood. These receptors originate from a man aged 18 to 30 with type 1 diabetes.

This clone was observed a few times. This chain connects TRBV29-1 to TRBJ1-2; D not resolved. Germline-derived CDR1 and CDR2 are SQVTM and ANQGSEA. The V and J ends lost 5 bases and 6 bases respectively, with 16 bases between them. The CDR3 length is 13 residues. Written as DNA, the CDR3 is TGCAGCGTTCCAAACAGCGGGGAGGATGGCTACACCTTC. Translation gives CSVPNSGEDGYTF.

This clone was counted only a few times. The rearrangement uses TRBV7-2 and TRBJ2-1; D not resolved. Germline V CDR1 and CDR2: SGHTA, FQGNSA. Trimming shortened V by 2 bases and J by 9 bases, and 8 bases separated the two germline ends. The length of the CDR3 is 12 residues. This chain's CDR3 is CASSLHLGEQFF. The CDR3 nucleotides are TGTGCCAGCAGCTTACACTTGGGTGAGCAGTTCTTC.

This clone has more than one count but fewer than ten. The rearrangement uses TRBV7-3 and TRBJ1-1; 7 nucleotides line up with TRBD1. The CDR3 runs to 13 residues. The V segment lost 6 bases and the J segment 3 bases; nucleotides outside the gene matches: 4. Germline-derived CDR1 and CDR2 are SGHTA and FQGTGA. CDR3 region: CASRFTGDTEAFF. CDR3 coding DNA: TGTGCCAGCAGGTTTACAGGGGACACTGAAGCTTTCTTT.

The chain carries TRBV7-3 and TRBJ2-5; 9 bases are a match to TRBD1. The junction had 12 bases not matched to a gene; V was cut back by 5 bases and J by 5 bases. The CDR3 covers 16 residues. Per the germline V gene, CDR1 is SGHTA and CDR2 is FQGTGA. The CDR3 is CASSPHATGGSETQYF. The CDR3 DNA is TGTGCCAGCAGCCCTCACGCGACAGGGGGATCGGAGACCCAGTACTTC. Together with reference TRBV7-3 and TRBJ2-5, the CDR3 gives the full variable domain: GAGVSQTPSNKVTEKGKYVELRCDPISGHTALYWYRQSLGQGPEFLIYFQGTGAADDSGLPNDRFFAVRPEGSVSTLKIQRTERGDSAVYLCASSPHATGGSETQYFGPGTRLLVL.

CDR3 loop: CASSPGGFYGYTF. CDR3 DNA sequence: TGTGCCAGCTCACCAGGAGGATTCTATGGCTACACCTTC. This chain links TRBV18 with TRBJ1-2; no reliable D call. The CDR3 has 13 amino acids. Germline CDR1 is KGHSH and CDR2 is LQKENI. V lost 2 bases to trimming and J lost 4 bases, with 8 bases between them.

This clone came up a few times. This sequence joins TRBV6-1 and TRBJ2-2; no reliable D call. The germline gives CDR1 MNHNS, CDR2 SASEGT. The CDR3 contains 14 residues. Trimming took 11 bases from V and 1 from J, leaving 14 bases between them. CDR3 protein: CAGRGPVNTGELFF. The CDR3 coding sequence is TGTGCCGGCCGAGGACCGGTGAACACCGGGGAGCTGTTTTTT.

The chain employs TRBV6-5 and TRBJ2-7, with 10 bases aligning to TRBD1. This CDR3 is built from 13 residues. J gave up 5 bases and V 4 bases, and 2 bases lay outside the gene matches. Germline CDR1 MNHEY, CDR2 SVGAGI. CDR3 bases: TGTGCCAGCAGTTGGGACAGGGGCGACGAGCAGTACTTC. Protein product: CASSWDRGDEQYF.

Remarks on this clone: The same CDR3 also results from other DNA sequences found in this sample. The chain is built from TRBV4-1 and TRBJ1-5; D gene unclear. Trimming removed 0 bases from V and 1 base from J, with 7 bases in between. Germline lookup yields CDR1 MGHRA and CDR2 YSYEKL. This CDR3 is built from 15 residues. The CDR3 reads CASSQDPRSNQPQHF. In nucleotides, the CDR3 is TGCGCCAGCAGCCAAGACCCCAGGAGCAATCAGCCCCAGCATTTT.

The rearrangement joins TRBV6-5 to TRBJ2-3; D not certain. V was pared by 2 bases and J by 4 bases, with 4 bases between. This CDR3 has 12 residues. CDR1 MNHEY and CDR2 SVGAGI come from the germline V gene. The CDR3 sequence: CASSYVSDTQYF. The CDR3 nucleotides are TGTGCCAGCAGTTACGTTTCAGATACGCAGTATTTT.

CDR3 sequence: CASSLGGTGRQETQYF. As DNA, the CDR3 is TGCGCCAGCAGCTTGGGAGGGACAGGGAGGCAAGAGACCCAGTACTTC. The J gene is TRBJ2-5, the V gene TRBV5-1, with TRBD1 matching over 9 bases. Germline loops: CDR1 SGHRS, CDR2 YFSETQ. The CDR3 spans 16 residues. The V gene end was trimmed by 0 bases and the J gene end by 2 bases; junction bases not matched to a gene: 5.

V gene TRBV7-3 combines with J gene TRBJ2-5, with D uncertain. The CDR3 covers 16 residues. Germline loops: CDR1 SGHTA, CDR2 FQGTGA. Trimming left V 5 bases short and J 1 base short, with 17 bases between. CDR3 nucleotide sequence: TGTGCCAGCAGCCGTGTCCATGGACCCGGCCAAGAGACCCAGTACTTC. This translates into CASSRVHGPGQETQYF.

This clone was picked up a small number of times. V gene TRBV19 combines with J gene TRBJ2-1; no clear D gene. The CDR3 sequence is 14 residues long. Germline V gene lookup returns CDR1 LNHDA and CDR2 SQIVND (reference sequence). V shed 7 bases and J shed 4 bases, with 14 bases lying between them. The CDR3, as DNA: TGTGCCAGTACTAAGGCCGGACCATACAATGAGCAGTTCTTC. Its translation is CASTKAGPYNEQFF.

This clone was seen a handful of times. The gene calls are TRBV10-2 and TRBJ1-4; D ambiguous. CDR3 size: 11 residues. V lost 6 bases to trimming and J lost 5 bases, with 4 bases between them. The germline gives CDR1 WSHSY, CDR2 SAAADI. CDR3 sequence: CASSRNEKLFF. In DNA, the CDR3 is TGCGCCAGCAGCAGAAATGAAAAACTGTTTTTT.

This clone has a handful of counts. This chain links TRBV30 with TRBJ1-5; unclear D gene. Trimming took off 0 bases at V and 6 bases at J, with 9 bases between the two ends. The germline V gene encodes CDR1 GTSNPN and CDR2 SVGIG (reference sequence). The CDR3 contains 13 residues. CDR3 coding DNA: TGTGCCTGGAGTGTAGCTGCAAGTCAGCCCCAGCATTTT. Residues: CAWSVAASQPQHF.

The chain couples TRBV5-6 to TRBJ2-1; D is possibly TRBD1 or TRBD2 (6 bases each). V was pared by 5 bases and J by 2 bases, with 17 bases between. In germline, CDR1 is SGHDT, CDR2 YYEEEE. CDR3 size: 16 residues. The CDR3 region has the DNA TGTGCCAGCAGTGTCCGGAGGGGGGTCCCCTACAATGAGCAGTTCTTC. Translated, it gives CASSVRRGVPYNEQFF. Together with reference TRBV5-6 and TRBJ2-1, the CDR3 gives the full variable domain: DAGVTQSPTHLIKTRGQQVTLRCSPKSGHDTVSWYQQALGQGPQFIFQYYEEEERQRGNFPDRFSGHQFPNYSSELNVNALLLGDSALYLCASSVRRGVPYNEQFFGPGTRLTVL.

The chain combines TRBV2 with TRBJ1-2; weak D call: TRBD1 (6 bases). The V and J ends lost 5 bases and 2 bases respectively, with 12 bases between them. The CDR3 totals 14 residues. The germline CDR1 and CDR2 sequences are SNHLY and FYNNEI. The DNA for the CDR3 is TGTGCCAGCAGTCGGGACATTACGAACTATGGCTACACCTTC. Encoded protein: CASSRDITNYGYTF.

This chain connects TRBV5-6 to TRBJ1-2; TRBD1 agrees at 8 bases. V shed 4 bases and J 8 bases; nucleotides not matched to a gene: 7. CDR1 is SGHDT and CDR2 is YYEEEE in the germline V gene. CDR3 size: 13 residues. The CDR3 bases are TGTGCCAGCAGCGTTGGACAGGGAGGGGGCTACACCTTC. Amino acid sequence: CASSVGQGGGYTF.

The rearrangement joins TRBV28 to TRBJ2-3; 7 nucleotides match TRBD2. The germline V gene has CDR1 MDHEN and CDR2 SYDVKM. The V and J ends lost 6 bases and 2 bases, in that order; junction bases with no gene match: 5. This CDR3 has 14 residues. CDR3 nucleotide sequence: TGTGCCAGCAGGGCTAGCGGTTCCACAGATACGCAGTATTTT. Its protein is CASRASGSTDTQYF.

This clone was detected a few times. DNA of the CDR3: TGCGCCAGCAGCCGCGCCGGGACTAGCGGGGCCCAAGAGACCCAGTACTTC. This translates into CASSRAGTSGAQETQYF. The rearrangement uses TRBV4-1 and TRBJ2-5, with 13 positions matching TRBD2. Trimming removed 4 bases from V and 1 base from J; junction bases left unmatched: 6. The V gene's germline CDR1 is MGHRA and CDR2 YSYEKL. There are 17 residues in the CDR3.

The CDR3 protein is CASSSRTGENYGYTF. CDR3 DNA sequence: TGTGCCAGCAGCTCGCGGACAGGGGAAAACTATGGCTACACCTTC. The chain uses TRBV7-8 and TRBJ1-2; TRBD1 matches 9 bases. The length of the CDR3 is 15 residues. Per germline, CDR1 SGHVS and CDR2 FQNEAQ. J gave up 2 bases and V 4 bases, and 5 bases lay outside the gene matches.